This TCR beta chain was retrieved from a study of T cells after yellow fever vaccination. Study-wide results and limits: Booster samples showed a return of most primary-vaccination clones (roughly 96% CD4, roughly 85% CD8).

V lost 0 bases, J lost 5 bases, and 10 bases stayed unmatched. Germline V lookup: CDR1 SQVTM, CDR2 ANQGSEA. The CDR3 totals 16 residues. MiXCR, applied by TCRdb to the 5' RACE reads, yields one record per CDR3 protein. The sample holds about 550,000 distinct CDR3 sequences; less than 20% are singletons and the top ten take approximately 15%. With respect to this clonotype: As yet, its antigen is unknown.

The origin of this receptor is a man younger than 40 who received the YFV17D yellow fever vaccine. The sample here was PBMCs, taken 15 days after the yellow fever booster vaccination. The chain uses TRBV29-1 and TRBJ2-7; 10 nucleotides line up with TRBD1. The CDR3 sequence: CSVEDSRQGALHEQYF. The DNA for the CDR3 is TGCAGCGTTGAAGATTCTCGACAGGGGGCGCTTCACGAGCAGTACTTC.